This is a list of T cell receptor beta chains from one sample in a study of T cell responses to AZD1222 COVID-19 vaccine. The method was immunoSEQ multiplex PCR; TCRdb's version includes in-frame clones alone and lacks a portion of them. The sample has 120,000 or so clones, about nine tenths seen once; the top ten hold over 6%. The sample was peripheral blood, taken on day 0 of AZD1222 vaccination. Every receptor here comes from an adult in good health. Each CDR3 is given with its conserved first and last residue. D genes are given only for firm matches. Clone size appears in some rows only: once, few, many, or a class for an expanded clone.

V: TRBV6-1
J: TRBJ2-1
size: -
D: TRBD2
DNA: TGTGCCAGCAGTGAAAATGGCCTCTTAGGGTTTAGCGGGGGGGCTGGGAATGAGCAGTTCTTC
CDR3: CASSENGLLGFSGGAGNEQFF

V: TRBV13
J: TRBJ1-3
size: -
D: -
DNA: TGTGCCAGCAGCTTCGGCTCCTCTGGAAACACCATATATTTT
CDR3: CASSFGSSGNTIYF

V: TRBV30
J: TRBJ1-2
size: -
D: -
DNA: TGTGCCTGGAGTGTACGAGGACAGCCTACGGGGGGCTACACCTTC
CDR3: CAWSVRGQPTGGYTF

V: TRBV19
J: TRBJ1-5
size: -
D: -
DNA: TGTGCCAGTATGCGGGTGGGATTCGGCAATCAGCCCCAGCATTTT
CDR3: CASMRVGFGNQPQHF

V: TRBV6-1
J: TRBJ1-2
size: -
D: -
DNA: TGTGCCAGCAGTGATGGCAGAAACTATGGCTACACCTTC
CDR3: CASSDGRNYGYTF

V: TRBV28
J: TRBJ1-2
size: -
D: -
DNA: TGTGCCAGCGGCTCCGGAAGCTATGGCTACACCTTC
CDR3: CASGSGSYGYTF

V: TRBV5-1
J: TRBJ1-4
size: -
D: TRBD1
DNA: TGCGCCAGCAGCCAGACAGGGGCGGGAACTAATGAAAAACTGTTTTTT
CDR3: CASSQTGAGTNEKLFF

V: TRBV28
J: TRBJ1-1
size: -
D: -
DNA: TGTGCCAGCACGGACGGTACTGAAGCTTTCTTT
CDR3: CASTDGTEAFF

V: TRBV5-8
J: TRBJ1-1
size: -
D: -
DNA: TGTGCCAGCAGCCCCCTAGCAGGGATGAACACTGAAGCTTTCTTT
CDR3: CASSPLAGMNTEAFF

V: TRBV19
J: TRBJ2-7
size: -
D: TRBD1
DNA: TGTGCCAGTAGTCGACCGGGACAGGGGCCCTACGAGCAGTACTTC
CDR3: CASSRPGQGPYEQYF

V: TRBV5-6
J: TRBJ1-4
size: -
D: TRBD1
DNA: TGTGCCAGCAGCCACCCAGGGGGAGAAAAACTGTTTTTT
CDR3: CASSHPGGEKLFF

V: TRBV5-1
J: TRBJ1-1
size: -
D: -
DNA: TGCGCCAGCAGAGGGGACGGGTGGACTGAAGCTTTCTTT
CDR3: CASRGDGWTEAFF

V: TRBV19
J: TRBJ1-5
size: -
D: -
DNA: TGTGCCAGTAGTATAGGGGGGGGCGTGCAGCCCCAGCATTTT
CDR3: CASSIGGGVQPQHF

V: TRBV19
J: TRBJ1-5
size: -
D: -
DNA: TGTGCCAGTACCCCATCTGAGGGGTCGAATCAGCCCCAGCATTTT
CDR3: CASTPSEGSNQPQHF

V: TRBV13
J: TRBJ1-3
size: -
D: -
DNA: TGTGCCAGCAGCTCACTGGCCAGCTCTGGAAACACCATATATTTT
CDR3: CASSSLASSGNTIYF

V: TRBV4-1
J: TRBJ2-7
size: -
D: -
DNA: TGCGCCAGCAGCCAGATGACAGGAGGAAGGTCCTACGAGCAGTACTTC
CDR3: CASSQMTGGRSYEQYF

V: TRBV9
J: TRBJ2-1
size: -
D: TRBD2
DNA: TGTGCCAGCAGCGTAGAGGGTAGCGGGGTCAATGAGCAGTTCTTC
CDR3: CASSVEGSGVNEQFF

V: TRBV7-3
J: TRBJ2-5
size: -
D: TRBD2
DNA: TGTGCCAGCAGCTTAAGAGGGTCTAGCGGGGGGGCCCGACAAGAGACCCAGTACTTC
CDR3: CASSLRGSSGGARQETQYF

V: TRBV4-1
J: TRBJ1-3
size: -
D: -
DNA: TGCGCCAGCAGCCAAGATCCCATCTGGTCTGGAAACACCATATATTTT
CDR3: CASSQDPIWSGNTIYF

V: TRBV11-2
J: TRBJ2-7
size: -
D: -
DNA: TGTGCCAGCAGCTTAGGGTTCAGCTCCTACGAGCAGTACTTC
CDR3: CASSLGFSSYEQYF

V: TRBV28
J: TRBJ1-2
size: once
D: TRBD1
DNA: TGTGCCAGCAGTCTTACAGGGGGCGTGGGTGGCTACACCTTC
CDR3: CASSLTGGVGGYTF

V: TRBV27
J: TRBJ1-2
size: -
D: -
DNA: TGTGCCAGCAGTTCGGGGTATGGCTACACCTTC
CDR3: CASSSGYGYTF

V: TRBV30
J: TRBJ1-2
size: -
D: -
DNA: TGTGCCTGGGCGACAGCTCACTATGGCTACACCTTC
CDR3: CAWATAHYGYTF

V: TRBV30
J: TRBJ1-1
size: -
D: -
DNA: TGTGCCTGGAGGGGAGGGACGCGCACTGAAGCTTTCTTT
CDR3: CAWRGGTRTEAFF

V: TRBV4-1
J: TRBJ1-5
size: -
D: -
DNA: TGCGCCAGCAGCCAAGGCGAAGCTAGCAATCAGCCCCAGCATTTT
CDR3: CASSQGEASNQPQHF

V: TRBV7-3
J: TRBJ1-1
size: -
D: -
DNA: TGTGCCAGCAGCCTTACCGACGGCGGCTCGGCTTTCTTT
CDR3: CASSLTDGGSAFF

V: TRBV19
J: TRBJ2-7
size: -
D: -
DNA: TGTGCCAGTAGTATAGGCGGCACCGTCTACGAGCAGTACTTC
CDR3: CASSIGGTVYEQYF

V: TRBV2
J: TRBJ2-2
size: -
D: TRBD1
DNA: TGTGCCAGCAGTGGTCCAGGGGGAGCCGGGGAGCTGTTTTTT
CDR3: CASSGPGGAGELFF

V: TRBV3-1/TRBV3-2
J: TRBJ1-1
size: -
D: -
DNA: TGTGCCAGCAGCCAAGAGTACAGAATGAACACTGAAGCTTTCTTT
CDR3: CASSQEYRMNTEAFF

V: TRBV10-2
J: TRBJ1-1
size: -
D: -
DNA: TGCGCCAGCAGTGAGGGAGCAAAGAACACTGAAGCTTTCTTT
CDR3: CASSEGAKNTEAFF

V: TRBV6-5
J: TRBJ2-2
size: -
D: TRBD1
DNA: TGTGCCAGCCTGGACAGGGGAATTACCGGGGAGCTGTTTTTT
CDR3: CASLDRGITGELFF

V: TRBV6-1
J: TRBJ1-4
size: -
D: -
DNA: TGTGCCAGCAGTGAATGGGGTCAGAATAATGAAAAACTGTTTTTT
CDR3: CASSEWGQNNEKLFF

V: TRBV27
J: TRBJ1-2
size: -
D: -
DNA: TGTGCCAGCAGTCCCACAGGGCCCCGAGGCTACACCTTC
CDR3: CASSPTGPRGYTF

V: TRBV12-2
J: TRBJ1-1
size: -
D: -
DNA: TGTGCAAGTCGCTTAGCGCCTAAGGGGGACGAGACTGAAGCTTTCTTT
CDR3: CASRLAPKGDETEAFF

V: TRBV28
J: TRBJ1-2
size: -
D: -
DNA: TGTGCCAGCAGTTCGACGGACGGCTATGGCTACACCTTC
CDR3: CASSSTDGYGYTF

V: TRBV24-1
J: TRBJ1-6
size: once
D: -
DNA: TGTGCCAGGGACCTCCCGGGGGCGCCCCTCCACTTT
CDR3: CARDLPGAPLHF

V: TRBV10-1
J: TRBJ2-5
size: -
D: -
DNA: TGCGCCAGCAGTAAACCCCCCTCGGGCCGTTTGAAGACCCAGTACTTC
CDR3: CASSKPPSGRLKTQYF

V: TRBV4-1
J: TRBJ1-1
size: -
D: -
DNA: TGCGCCACCAAGGGGAACACTGAAGCTTTCTTT
CDR3: CATKGNTEAFF

V: TRBV27
J: TRBJ1-5
size: -
D: -
DNA: TGTGCCAGCAGTGGCGGGACACCTTATAGCAATCAGCCCCAGCATTTT
CDR3: CASSGGTPYSNQPQHF

V: TRBV28
J: TRBJ2-4
size: -
D: TRBD1
DNA: TGTGCCAGCAGTCAAGACAGGGTACAAAACATTCAGTACTTC
CDR3: CASSQDRVQNIQYF

V: TRBV27
J: TRBJ1-1
size: -
D: TRBD1
DNA: TGTGCCAGCAGTTCACCCGGACAGGGTCGTACTGAAGCTTTCTTT
CDR3: CASSSPGQGRTEAFF

V: TRBV27
J: TRBJ1-1
size: -
D: -
DNA: TGTGCCAGCAGTCCGGGACTTCCCGGATTCACTGAAGCTTTCTTT
CDR3: CASSPGLPGFTEAFF

V: TRBV27
J: TRBJ2-1
size: -
D: -
DNA: TGTGCCAGCAAGAGGCCAGGACCTAAGTATGAGCAGTTCTTC
CDR3: CASKRPGPKYEQFF

V: TRBV9
J: TRBJ2-1
size: -
D: -
DNA: TGTGCCAGCAGCGTAGAAGGGGCGCGGTACAATGAGCAGTTCTTC
CDR3: CASSVEGARYNEQFF

V: TRBV10-3
J: TRBJ1-3
size: -
D: -
DNA: TGTGCCATCAGTGAGTCGACTTATGGGAGCTCTGGAAACACCATATATTTT
CDR3: CAISESTYGSSGNTIYF

V: TRBV7-9
J: TRBJ1-5
size: -
D: -
DNA: TGTGCCAGCAGCCCCGCAGGGTCTTGGGCCCAGCATTTT
CDR3: CASSPAGSWAQHF

V: TRBV20-1
J: TRBJ2-7
size: few
D: TRBD1
DNA: TGCAGTGCCATACAGGGGTTCGAGCAGTACTTC
CDR3: CSAIQGFEQYF

V: TRBV9
J: TRBJ1-3
size: -
D: -
DNA: TGTGCCAGCAGCGTAGACGGGAGGGCTGGAAACACCATATATTTT
CDR3: CASSVDGRAGNTIYF